Listed below are T cell receptor beta chains from one sample, sequenced in a study of cytomegalovirus exposure and HLA in healthy donors. TCRdb's copy holds only in-frame clones and misses some; the assay was immunoSEQ multiplex PCR. The data show 120,000 or so clones, 76% seen once. The source material was PBMCs. The origin of the receptors is a man aged 25-45 years in good health and CMV-seropositive. Each CDR3 is given with its conserved first and last residue. A D gene is named only where the DNA matches it firmly. Only some rows state a clone size, as once, few, many or a class for expanded clones.

TGTGCCAGCAGTTTTGCGGGACTCGCGAACACCGGGGAGCTGTTTTTT CASSFAGLANTGELFF . . TRBJ2-2 TRBV27
TGTGCCAGCAGCTTATGGCTTGAAGATACGCAGTATTTT CASSLWLEDTQYF . . TRBJ2-3 TRBV7-6
TGTGCCAGCAGTTCGGACAGCCCAAGCCGTGGCTACACCTTC CASSSDSPSRGYTF . . TRBJ1-2 TRBV28
TGTGCCAGCAGCCCCCGGGACAGGGCAGACAATGAGCAGTTCTTC CASSPRDRADNEQFF TRBD1 . TRBJ2-1 TRBV7-9
TGTGCCAGCAGTGAGTGGCGGGGGGGCCCCGGGGAGCTGTTTTTT CASSEWRGGPGELFF TRBD2 few TRBJ2-2 TRBV6-1
TGTGCCAGCAGCCATATCGGCGGGGGCTTTACGCAGTATTTT CASSHIGGGFTQYF . . TRBJ2-3 TRBV14
TGTGCCAGCAGTGCACTTTCCCTTAGCAATCAGCCCCAGCATTTT CASSALSLSNQPQHF . few TRBJ1-5 TRBV2
TGTGCCAGCGTTGGAGGGAACACTGAAGCTTTCTTT CASVGGNTEAFF . . TRBJ1-1 TRBV27
TGTGCCAGCAGTTTGGTCAGAAGCTATGGCTACACCTTC CASSLVRSYGYTF . . TRBJ1-2 TRBV28
TGTGCCAGTAGTATTTCGGCAGCGAAGAATGAAAAACTGTTTTTT CASSISAAKNEKLFF . . TRBJ1-4 TRBV19
TGTGCCAGCAGTGGCAGCACAGATACGCAGTATTTT CASSGSTDTQYF . few TRBJ2-3 TRBV27
TGTGCCAGCAGCTTAGATGTAAGCCGGAATTCACCCCTCCACTTT CASSLDVSRNSPLHF . . TRBJ1-6 TRBV7-9
TGTGCCAGCAGTGAAAGGGCCGGGGGAAACATTCAGTACTTC CASSERAGGNIQYF . . TRBJ2-4 TRBV6-4
TGTGCCAGCTCCCAAGACAGAGACTATGGCTACACCTTC CASSQDRDYGYTF . once TRBJ1-2 TRBV18
TGTGCCAGCAGCCAACCACGGGGCACCATATATTTT CASSQPRGTIYF . . TRBJ1-3 TRBV7-2
TGTGCCAGCAGCCCGGTGGGGGGACTAGTATTATACGAGCAGTACTTC CASSPVGGLVLYEQYF TRBD2 . TRBJ2-7 TRBV7-2
TGTGCCAGCAGTTACCGGCAGGGGGTTGGATCACCCCTCCACTTT CASSYRQGVGSPLHF TRBD1 . TRBJ1-6 TRBV6-5
TGTGCCAGCAGCTTAGGTCAGGGGGCGAGAGGCTACACCTTC CASSLGQGARGYTF TRBD1 . TRBJ1-2 TRBV7-9
TGTGCCAGCAGCCCGGAGGGAGGGGCGGTCTACGAGCAGTACTTC CASSPEGGAVYEQYF TRBD2 . TRBJ2-7 TRBV11-2
TGTGCCAGCAGCTGGGCAGGGGATGAGCAGTTCTTC CASSWAGDEQFF . few TRBJ2-1 TRBV11-3
TGTGCCAGCAGCTTTCGACAGTACGAGCAGTACTTC CASSFRQYEQYF . . TRBJ2-7 TRBV7-3
TGTGCCACCAGACCAGACAGGGTAATTGGCTCACCCCTCCACTTT CATRPDRVIGSPLHF TRBD1 few TRBJ1-6 TRBV15
TGCGCCAGCAGCTTGGGACCTACTACCGGCGACGAGCAGTACTTC CASSLGPTTGDEQYF . . TRBJ2-7 TRBV5-1
TGTGCCAGCAGCCCGATGCAGTTGAACACTGAAGCTTTCTTT CASSPMQLNTEAFF . . TRBJ1-1 TRBV7-9
TGTGCCAGCAGTCTTAACAGGGGGAGTGAAGCTTTCTTT CASSLNRGSEAFF TRBD1 . TRBJ1-1 TRBV27
TGTGCCAGCAGTTTTTTCCAGGGGCGTCTTTCACCCCTCCACTTT CASSFFQGRLSPLHF . . TRBJ1-6 TRBV28
TGCGCCAGCAGCCCGTCGGACAGGGAGGGCTACGAGCAGTACTTC CASSPSDREGYEQYF . once TRBJ2-7 TRBV4-3
TGCGCCAGCAGCCCCGGGACAGGGTTAGAGGGCTACACCTTC CASSPGTGLEGYTF TRBD1 . TRBJ1-2 TRBV5-1
TGTGCCTGGAGTACGGGGGGGGCAGATGAGCAGTTCTTC CAWSTGGADEQFF TRBD2 . TRBJ2-1 TRBV30
TGTGCCAGCGGTTTATCGGGTGGGACATATCACGAGCAGTACTTC CASGLSGGTYHEQYF . . TRBJ2-7 TRBV27
TGTGCCAGCAGTCAGACAGGGGATAATTCACCCCTCCACTTT CASSQTGDNSPLHF TRBD1 . TRBJ1-6 TRBV6-1
TGTGCCAGCAGCTCCCGGGACAGGGTGGGAAATGAGCAGTTCTTC CASSSRDRVGNEQFF TRBD1 . TRBJ2-1 TRBV7-9
TGTGCCAGCAGAGGGCCGGGACAGGAATATGGCTACACCTTC CASRGPGQEYGYTF TRBD1 . TRBJ1-2 TRBV6-1
TGCGCCAGCAGCTGGGGCTTGGGAGGCCAGAATGAAAAACTGTTTTTT CASSWGLGGQNEKLFF . . TRBJ1-4 TRBV5-1
TGTGCCAGCAGTTTATTCGGGGACAGGGACCCAGATACGCAGTATTTT CASSLFGDRDPDTQYF TRBD1 once TRBJ2-3 TRBV28
TGTGCCAGCAGTGCCGGGACAGGATTTTCTAGCAATCAGCCCCAGCATTTT CASSAGTGFSSNQPQHF TRBD1 . TRBJ1-5 TRBV7-6
TGTGCCAGCAGCTTAGGTCCGGGACAGTCCTACGAGCAGTACTTC CASSLGPGQSYEQYF TRBD1 . TRBJ2-7 TRBV7-3
TGCGCCAGCAGCTTGGCGGGGGGGCTTGCAGAGACCCAGTACTTC CASSLAGGLAETQYF TRBD2 . TRBJ2-5 TRBV5-1
TGTGCCAGCAGCAACCACGACAGGGAAGCTAACTATGGCTACACCTTC CASSNHDREANYGYTF TRBD1 . TRBJ1-2 TRBV7-9
TGCAGCGTGAGGACGCGACAGGGGTCCATTCAGAACTATGGCTACACCTTC CSVRTRQGSIQNYGYTF TRBD1 once TRBJ1-2 TRBV29-1
TGTGCCAGCAGCTTGGGACTAGCGGGGACCACAGATACGCAGTATTTT CASSLGLAGTTDTQYF TRBD2 . TRBJ2-3 TRBV7-2
TGTGCCAGCAGCTTACCTAGCGGGACAGATACGCAGTATTTT CASSLPSGTDTQYF TRBD2 . TRBJ2-3 TRBV7-2
TGTGCCAGCAGCCACCGCGGCGGGGGCCGAAGTTTCCAAGAGACCCAGTACTTC CASSHRGGGRSFQETQYF . . TRBJ2-5 TRBV5-4
TGTGCCAGCAGTTTTAGGGGTGGCAATCAGCCCCAGCATTTT CASSFRGGNQPQHF . . TRBJ1-5 TRBV28
TGTGCCAGCAGCTTAGACTTGCGTCGGGGGGCCGGTGGCTACACCTTC CASSLDLRRGAGGYTF . . TRBJ1-2 TRBV7-2
TGTGCCAGCAGTTTGAGGCAGGGAGGGACTAACTATGGCTACACCTTC CASSLRQGGTNYGYTF . . TRBJ1-2 TRBV27
TGTGCCAGCAGACTGGCCGAGCGGTCTGGAAACACCATATATTTT CASRLAERSGNTIYF . . TRBJ1-3 TRBV5-5
TGTGCCAGCAGCATTTGGGACAGAAACTACGAGCAGTACTTC CASSIWDRNYEQYF TRBD1 . TRBJ2-7 TRBV11-2
TGTGCCAGCAGCCGGACAGGCCACTTAACCTACGAGCAGTACTTC CASSRTGHLTYEQYF TRBD1 . TRBJ2-7 TRBV11-2
TGTGCCAGCAGCTTAGCAGGGGTAGGGTATCAGCCCCAGCATTTT CASSLAGVGYQPQHF . . TRBJ1-5 TRBV11-2
TGTGCCAGCAGCCCCGGGGGGGGGCCCTCCTACGAGCAGTACTTC CASSPGGGPSYEQYF TRBD2 . TRBJ2-7 TRBV7-9
TGCGCCAGCAGCCAGGGGACTAGAGCTATCTCCTACGAGCAGTACTTC CASSQGTRAISYEQYF TRBD2 . TRBJ2-7 TRBV4-3
TGTGCCAGCAGCTTAGATCCCGGGCAGGGCTATGGCTACACCTTC CASSLDPGQGYGYTF . . TRBJ1-2 TRBV11-2